This T cell receptor beta chain was found in a study of blood T cell repertoires in COVID-19. Study-level background: Researchers got acute and convalescent COVID-19 samples from the United States, Italy and Spain. PBMCs, B-cell-depleted T cells, or T cells provided the cDNA or gDNA that made up the material.

Germline CDR1 is SEHNR and CDR2 is FQNEAQ (reference sequence). CDR3 length: 16 residues. V was clipped by 5 bases and J by 0 bases, with 15 bases between them. In the study's own analysis: Estimates of nucleated cell counts were drawn from the amplification of reference gene primers. Only in-frame clones appear in the TCRdb table, and some are missing; sequencing was by immunoSEQ multiplex PCR. The DNA gave D and trimming, while V, J and clone size come from that table. The table has under 45,000 clones, 60% to 85% seen once; the top ten hold just under 2%. The chain combines TRBV7-9 with TRBJ2-3, with a tentative D call TRBD2 (5 bases). This receptor was obtained from a man between 60 and 75 years old with active COVID-19. The specimen was peripheral blood. The CDR3 DNA sequence: TGTGCCAGCAGCCCCGACGGAGGACTTAGCACAGATACGCAGTATTTT. This encodes CASSPDGGLSTDTQYF.